This TCR beta chain was sequenced in a study of CD8 T cells in Susac syndrome (dated by TCRdb to between 2018 and 2021). Background for the entire study: Whether CD8+ T cell activation and differentiation in Susac syndrome was antigen driven was tested using repertoire sequencing. Clonality of the CD8+ T cell repertoire was compared between about a dozen healthy donors, roughly 14 Susac syndrome patients and about 15 multiple sclerosis patients. Broader findings and caveats from the paper: The number of individuals in the TCR sequencing and HLA analysis was recognized as being relatively small.

High-throughput TCR beta sequencing profiled peripheral blood CD8+ and CD4+ T cells from healthy donors, Susac syndrome patients and multiple sclerosis patients. The multiple sclerosis controls were treatment-naive patients whose relapsing-remitting disease, either stable or active, fulfilled the revised McDonald criteria. Bulk CD8+ and CD4+ T cells were purified by magnetic negative isolation, while CD8+ TEMRA cells were enriched using FACS. Blood was drawn into EDTA tubes, processed within 24 hours, and PBMCs were isolated by density gradient centrifugation. PBMCs destined for TCR sequencing were cryopreserved in liquid nitrogen and later thawed in a 37 °C water bath. A purity of at least 90% was achieved for sorted or isolated CD4+, CD8+ and CD8+ TEMRA cells. Remarks on this clonotype: Its antigen target is currently unknown. No much larger clonotype is one base removed from it; base qualities were not supplied.

The CDR3, from cysteine to phenylalanine, totals 19 residues. Of the read, only the CDR3 DNA is kept; its 57 bases are in frame from base 1. RNA was extracted using the RNeasy kit, and roughly 0.45 to 1 microgram was reverse transcribed with random hexamers. The immunoSEQ multiplex PCR assay, covering 54 Vbeta and 13 Jbeta segments, was used to amplify TCR beta CDR3 regions. Bias from PCR amplification was corrected by using a synthetic template baseline for primer optimization and for computational correction. In the paper's pipeline: Reads were annotated to V, D and J genes according to IMGT and were analyzed with immunoSEQ Analyzer, with only productive sequences retained. To calculate clonality, Shannon entropy was normalized by log2 of the number of productive unique sequences and then subtracted from one. Public and private clones were assessed among the 100 most prevalent clones of each patient and control. Clones were defined as Susac-specific when absent from the healthy and MS cohorts, from 1052 published viral clones and from other ImmuneACCESS disease sequences. TCRdb reprocessed the public reads (quality trimming at Q25 with fastp, clone calling with MiXCR) and kept in-frame beta chains. A single entry per CDR3 protein holds the most common genes and DNA from its merged rows. The V and J calls were not made by the authors but by TCRdb's processing. In this sample the table shows about 300,000 distinct CDR3 sequences, about 82% of which occur a single time. The ten largest clones represent approximately 0.2% of the sample.

Sequenced input: CD8+ T cells from PBMCs. The sequence links TRBV21-1 to TRBJ1-2; the D call of TRBD1 is as the table states it, not checked on the DNA. TRBV21-1 is a recognized pseudogene. The clonotype originates from a human donor with multiple sclerosis. The nucleotide sequence reads TGTGCCAGCAGCAAACGAACCTACAGGGAACCCGTCTGCGTCTATGGCTACACCTTC. Translated, it reads CASSKRTYREPVCVYGYTF.